A single sample is the source of the 2 T cell receptor beta chains below, sequenced in a study of shared clonotypes between healthy human individuals. Only in-frame clones appear in the TCRdb table, and some are missing; sequencing was by immunoSEQ multiplex PCR. The sample includes hundreds of thousands of clones, 77% seen only once; the top ten take approximately 12%. The sample taken for sequencing was PBMCs. The source is a woman between 40 and 50 years old in good health. Some clones in this sample may be carry-over from other donors' samples.

This clone has at least ten counts. The rearrangement joins TRBV11-3 to TRBJ1-4, with a tentative D call TRBD1 (5 bases). CDR3 length: 14 amino acids. CDR1 is SGHNT, CDR2 YENEEA, per germline. Trimming shortened V by 2 bases and J by 4 bases, and 8 bases separated the two germline ends. The CDR3 spells CASSLYRLNEKLFF. In DNA, the CDR3 is TGTGCCAGCAGCTTATACAGGCTTAATGAAAAACTGTTTTTT.

The gene calls are TRBV28 and TRBJ2-1; 7 bases match TRBD2. Germline V lookup: CDR1 MDHEN, CDR2 SYDVKM. Trimming at V came to 4 bases and at J to 4 bases, leaving 7 bases not matched to a gene. The CDR3 has 15 amino acids. The DNA for the CDR3 is TGTGCCAGCAGTTCGCCGGGAGGCGTATACAATGAGCAGTTCTTC. This encodes CASSSPGGVYNEQFF.